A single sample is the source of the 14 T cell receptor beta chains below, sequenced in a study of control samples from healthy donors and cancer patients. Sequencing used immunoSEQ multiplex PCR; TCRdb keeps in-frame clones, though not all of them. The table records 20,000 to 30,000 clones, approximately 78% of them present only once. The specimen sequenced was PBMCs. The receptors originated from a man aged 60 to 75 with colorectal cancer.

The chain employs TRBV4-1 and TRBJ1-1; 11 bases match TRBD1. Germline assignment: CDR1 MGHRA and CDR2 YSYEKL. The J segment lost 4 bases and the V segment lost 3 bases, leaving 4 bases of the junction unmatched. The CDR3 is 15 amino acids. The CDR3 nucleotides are TGCGCCAGCAGCCAGCTTGGACAGGGGGCCACTGAAGCTTTCTTT. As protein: CASSQLGQGATEAFF.

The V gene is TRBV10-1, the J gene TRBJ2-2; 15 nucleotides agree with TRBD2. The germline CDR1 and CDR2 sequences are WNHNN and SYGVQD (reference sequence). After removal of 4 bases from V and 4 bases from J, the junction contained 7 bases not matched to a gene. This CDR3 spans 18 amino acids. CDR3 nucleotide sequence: TGCGCCAGCAGTGGAGGACTAGCGGGGGGGCAAGGCACCGGGGAGCTGTTTTTT. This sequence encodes CASSGGLAGGQGTGELFF.

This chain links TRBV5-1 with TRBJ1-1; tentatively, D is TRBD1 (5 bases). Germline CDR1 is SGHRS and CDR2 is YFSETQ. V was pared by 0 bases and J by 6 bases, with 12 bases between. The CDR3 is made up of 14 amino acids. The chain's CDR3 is CASSLGGVGAEAFF. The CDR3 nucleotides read TGCGCCAGCAGCTTGGGAGGGGTGGGGGCTGAAGCTTTCTTT.

The CDR3 protein is CAGYGLLGDTQYF. The CDR3 nucleotides read TGTGCCGGCTACGGGCTCCTGGGGGATACGCAGTATTTT. The V and J genes are TRBV27 and TRBJ2-3; D ambiguous. The CDR3 has 13 amino acids. The germline V gene encodes CDR1 MNHEY and CDR2 SMNVEV (reference sequence). V lost 11 bases, J lost 6 bases, and 18 bases lay in between.

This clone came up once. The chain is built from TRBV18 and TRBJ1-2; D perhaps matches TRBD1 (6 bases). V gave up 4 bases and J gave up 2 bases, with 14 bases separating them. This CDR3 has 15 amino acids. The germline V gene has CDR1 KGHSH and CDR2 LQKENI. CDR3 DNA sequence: TGTGCCAGCTCACTAAGTTGGGACAAGAACTATGGCTACACCTTC. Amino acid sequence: CASSLSWDKNYGYTF.

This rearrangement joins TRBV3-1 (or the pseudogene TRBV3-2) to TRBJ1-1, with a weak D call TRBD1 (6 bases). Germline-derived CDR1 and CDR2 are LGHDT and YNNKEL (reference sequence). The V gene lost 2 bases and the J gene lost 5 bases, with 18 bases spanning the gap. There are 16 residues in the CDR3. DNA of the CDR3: TGTGCCAGCAGCCAAAATGGGCCAGGGGATTCTACTGAAGCTTTCTTT. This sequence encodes CASSQNGPGDSTEAFF.

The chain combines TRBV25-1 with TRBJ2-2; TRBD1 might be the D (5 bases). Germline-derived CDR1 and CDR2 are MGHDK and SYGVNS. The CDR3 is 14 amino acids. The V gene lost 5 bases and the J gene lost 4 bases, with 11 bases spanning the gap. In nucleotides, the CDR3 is TGTGCCAGCAGTAGGCCAGGGTTCACCGGGGAGCTGTTTTTT. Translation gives CASSRPGFTGELFF.

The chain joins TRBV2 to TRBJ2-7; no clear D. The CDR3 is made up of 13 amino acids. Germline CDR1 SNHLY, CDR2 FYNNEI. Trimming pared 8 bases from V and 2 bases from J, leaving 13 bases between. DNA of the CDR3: TGTGCCAGCGGCCGTGCTGGTACCTACGAGCAGTACGTC. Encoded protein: CASGRAGTYEQYV.

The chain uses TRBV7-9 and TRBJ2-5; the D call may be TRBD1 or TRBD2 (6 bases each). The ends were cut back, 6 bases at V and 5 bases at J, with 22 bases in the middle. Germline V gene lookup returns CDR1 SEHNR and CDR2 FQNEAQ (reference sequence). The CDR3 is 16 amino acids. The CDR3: CASRKSSGALFETQYF. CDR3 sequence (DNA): TGTGCCAGCAGAAAAAGTTCGGGGGCCCTTTTCGAGACCCAGTACTTC.

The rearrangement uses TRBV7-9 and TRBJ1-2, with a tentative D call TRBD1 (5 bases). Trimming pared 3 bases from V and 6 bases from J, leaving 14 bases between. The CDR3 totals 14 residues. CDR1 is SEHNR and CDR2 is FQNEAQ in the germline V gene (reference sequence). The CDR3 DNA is TGTGCCAGCAGCTTCATAGGGGATGGAAATGGCTACACCTTC. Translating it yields CASSFIGDGNGYTF.

CDR3 loop: CAIHRGSRGLAEAFF. The CDR3 DNA sequence: TGTGCCATCCACAGGGGCTCCCGGGGGTTGGCTGAAGCTTTCTTT. J is TRBJ1-1 and V is TRBV6-5, with 7 bases lining up with TRBD1. Germline V gene lookup returns CDR1 MNHEY and CDR2 SVGAGI. V trimming: 10 bases; J trimming: 6 bases; junction bases outside the gene matches: 17. This CDR3 region has 15 residues.

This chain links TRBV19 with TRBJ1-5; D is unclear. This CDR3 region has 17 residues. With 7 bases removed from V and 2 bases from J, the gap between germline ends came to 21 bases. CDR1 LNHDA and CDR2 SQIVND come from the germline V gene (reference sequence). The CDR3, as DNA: TGTGCCAGTACCCCGGCCTATGCATCCTTTGGCAATCAGCCCCAGCATTTT. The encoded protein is CASTPAYASFGNQPQHF. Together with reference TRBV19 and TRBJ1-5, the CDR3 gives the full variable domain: DGGITQSPKYLFRKEGQNVTLSCEQNLNHDAMYWYRQDPGQGLRLIYYSQIVNDFQKGDIAEGYSVSREKKESFPLTVTSAQKNPTAFYLCASTPAYASFGNQPQHFGDGTRLSIL.

CDR3 nucleotides: TGTGCCAGCAGCTTAGTCGGGACTAGCTTCACCGGGGAGCTGTTTTTT. Its translation is CASSLVGTSFTGELFF. This chain links TRBV7-2 with TRBJ2-2; 9 bases fit TRBD2. V lost 1 base to trimming and J lost 4 bases; unmatched junction nucleotides: 4. CDR3 length: 16 residues. Germline-derived CDR1 and CDR2 are SGHTA and FQGNSA.

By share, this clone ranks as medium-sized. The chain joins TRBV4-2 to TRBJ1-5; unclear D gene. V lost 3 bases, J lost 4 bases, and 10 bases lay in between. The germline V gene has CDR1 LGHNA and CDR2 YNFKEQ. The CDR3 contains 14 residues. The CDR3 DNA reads TGTGCCAGCAGCCAGACGGGAGAGAATCAGCCCCAGCATTTT. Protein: CASSQTGENQPQHF.